The present entry profiles one T cell receptor beta chain with its context. This sample was taken from a study of technical replicates of blood from a few donors. Assay: immunoSEQ multiplex PCR; the TCRdb copy retains only in-frame clones and omits some. The sample shows 74,000 or so clones, 80% to 95% of them seen only once. CDR3 length equals 12 residues. The germline CDR1 and CDR2 sequences are SEHNR and FQNEAQ (reference sequence). The chain couples TRBV7-9 to TRBJ2-7; 7 bases agree with TRBD1. The source material was T cells isolated from PBMCs. The clonotype originates from a human donor in good health. The CDR3 loop reads CGAGDSSYEQYF. CDR3 bases: TGTGGGGCCGGGGACAGCTCCTACGAGCAGTACTTC.